Below are 24 T cell receptor beta chains sequenced from a single sample in a study of identifying expanded T cells in peripheral blood. Using immunoSEQ multiplex PCR, the repertoire was profiled, and TCRdb retains in-frame clones only, with some absent. The table has around 100,000 clones, around 89% seen once. Material for sequencing was blood. All receptors derive from a person between 18 and 75 years old in good health.

The chain combines TRBV5-4 with TRBJ2-7, with 9 bases that match TRBD1. Germline-derived CDR1 and CDR2 are SGHNT and YYREEE (reference sequence). V gave up 4 bases and J gave up 6 bases; unmatched junction bases: 11. This CDR3 is 15 amino acids long. The CDR3 sequence is CASSPTGTGLGEQYF. DNA for the CDR3: TGTGCCAGCAGCCCCACCGGGACAGGGTTGGGCGAGCAGTACTTC. Based on the CDR3 plus reference TRBV5-4 and TRBJ2-7, the full variable domain is ETGVTQSPTHLIKTRGQQVTLRCSSQSGHNTVSWYQQALGQGPQFIFQYYREEENGRGNFPPRFSGLQFPNYSSELNVNALELDDSALYLCASSPTGTGLGEQYFGPGTRLTVT.

The chain combines TRBV4-3 with TRBJ1-6, with D unresolved. From germline, CDR1 is LGHNA and CDR2 YSLEER. The CDR3 runs 15 residues. V lost 0 bases to trimming and J lost 9 bases, with 12 bases between them. CDR3 region: CASSQDLLSVSPLHF. The CDR3 coding sequence is TGCGCCAGCAGCCAAGATCTTTTAAGTGTTTCACCCCTCCACTTT.

The chain joins TRBV14 to TRBJ1-4; D is unresolved. This CDR3 is built from 11 residues. The ends were cut back, 2 bases at V and 6 bases at J, with 1 base in the middle. CDR1 SGHDN and CDR2 FVKESK come from the germline V gene. The CDR3 spells CASSQYEKLFF. CDR3 nucleotide sequence: TGTGCCAGCAGCCAATATGAAAAACTGTTTTTT.

CDR3 loop: CASSLEGNTEAFF. DNA of the CDR3: TGCGCCAGCAGCCTGGAAGGGAACACTGAAGCTTTCTTT. This sequence joins TRBV4-3 and TRBJ1-1; D not certain. Trimming pared 4 bases from V and 1 base from J, leaving 7 bases between. The V gene's germline CDR1 is LGHNA and CDR2 YSLEER. CDR3 length: 13 residues.

The V and J genes are TRBV7-9 and TRBJ2-7; 9 bases are a match to TRBD1. V lost 6 bases, J lost 6 bases, and 3 bases stayed unmatched. The CDR3 spans 12 residues. The V gene's germline CDR1 is SEHNR and CDR2 FQNEAQ (reference sequence). The CDR3 nucleotides read TGTGCCAGCAGGGAACAGGGGGCCGAGCAGTACTTC. Translating it yields CASREQGAEQYF.

CDR3: CASSPGGGNQPQHF. The CDR3 DNA is TGTGCCAGCAGCCCAGGGGGTGGCAATCAGCCCCAGCATTTT. This chain uses TRBV7-3 with TRBJ1-5; TRBD1 matches 7 bases. The CDR3 sequence is 14 residues long. J was trimmed by 2 bases and V by 5 bases; bases with no gene match: 3. Germline lookup yields CDR1 SGHTA and CDR2 FQGTGA.

The chain combines TRBV6-6 with TRBJ1-4; TRBD1 agrees at 7 bases. The CDR3 runs to 14 residues. Looked up from germline, CDR1 is MNHNY and CDR2 is SVGAGI (reference sequence). V lost 2 bases and J lost 8; bases outside the gene matches: 5. DNA for the CDR3: TGTGCCAGCAGTTACGGGCCCAGGGGGGAAAAACTGTTTTTT. Translated, it gives CASSYGPRGEKLFF.

The J gene is TRBJ1-3, the V gene TRBV4-1, with D uncertain. Germline loops: CDR1 MGHRA, CDR2 YSYEKL. The length of the CDR3 is 13 residues. Trimming cost V 0 bases and J 4 bases, with 4 bases left between them. CDR3 in DNA: TGCGCCAGCAGCCAAGAACCAGGAAACACCATATATTTT. Amino acids: CASSQEPGNTIYF.

The rearrangement links TRBV7-2 to TRBJ1-1; TRBD1 might be the D (6 bases). The CDR3 spans 15 residues. Germline-derived CDR1 and CDR2 are SGHTA and FQGNSA. V gave up 0 bases and J gave up 5 bases, with 13 bases separating them. CDR3: CASSLAPQGITEAFF. CDR3 nucleotides: TGTGCCAGCAGCTTAGCTCCACAGGGTATAACTGAAGCTTTCTTT.

This chain links TRBV6-5 with TRBJ2-7; D is undetermined. CDR1 MNHEY and CDR2 SVGAGI come from the germline V gene. The CDR3 covers 15 residues. V lost 2 bases and J lost 0, with 11 bases in between. This CDR3 is CASSYVGGNSYEQYF. The CDR3 nucleotides read TGTGCCAGCAGTTACGTAGGCGGCAACTCCTACGAGCAGTACTTC.

This chain joins TRBV5-1 and TRBJ2-3; 7 bases fit TRBD2. J gave up 0 bases and V 3 bases, and 7 bases lay outside the gene matches. This CDR3 is built from 16 residues. CDR1 SGHRS and CDR2 YFSETQ come from the germline V gene. In DNA, the CDR3 is TGCGCCAGCAGCTACAACCGGGAGGACAGCACAGATACGCAGTATTTT. Protein: CASSYNREDSTDTQYF.

The chain has TRBV29-1 and TRBJ1-1; D ambiguous. CDR3 length: 12 residues. V was pared by 0 bases and J by 5 bases, with 7 bases between. CDR1 is SQVTM and CDR2 is ANQGSEA in the germline V gene. The CDR3 DNA reads TGCAGCGTTGAAGATCTTAGGACTGAAGCTTTCTTT. It codes for CSVEDLRTEAFF. The full variable domain, completed using reference TRBV29-1 and TRBJ1-1, is SAVISQKPSRDICQRGTSLTIQCQVDSQVTMMFWYRQQPGQSLTLIATANQGSEATYESGFVIDKFPISRPNLTFSTLTVSNMSPEDSSIYLCSVEDLRTEAFFGQGTRLTVV.

This clone was seen more than once but under ten times. The rearrangement uses TRBV6-1 and TRBJ1-5; D possibly corresponds to TRBD1 (6 bases). Germline CDR1 and CDR2: MNHNS and SASEGT. Between the trimmed V and J ends, which lost 6 bases and 2 bases, there was a span of 14 bases. The CDR3 length is 15 residues. CDR3 region: CASRAGTTGNQPQHF. CDR3 coding DNA: TGTGCCAGCAGAGCCGGGACAACAGGCAATCAGCCCCAGCATTTT.

The chain couples TRBV28 to TRBJ1-5, with no clear D. Germline CDR1 reads MDHEN; CDR2 reads SYDVKM. Trimming stripped 6 bases from V and 1 base from J, with 4 bases between. This CDR3 contains 12 residues. This CDR3 is CASRESNQPQHF. The CDR3 region has the DNA TGTGCCAGCAGGGAGAGCAATCAGCCCCAGCATTTT.

The gene calls are TRBV10-3 and TRBJ1-5; 9 bases align to TRBD1. The CDR3 has 17 amino acids. The junction had 6 bases not matched to a gene; V was cut back by 3 bases and J by 0 bases. Germline V lookup: CDR1 ENHRY, CDR2 SYGVKD. CDR3 DNA: TGTGCCATCAGTGAAACAGGGGGCGGGTATAGCAATCAGCCCCAGCATTTT. Translating it yields CAISETGGGYSNQPQHF.

The chain joins TRBV19 to TRBJ1-2, with D tentatively TRBD1 (5 bases). The CDR3 extends over 14 amino acids. Germline CDR1 LNHDA, CDR2 SQIVND (reference sequence). Trimming pared 4 bases from V and 6 bases from J, leaving 15 bases between. CDR3: CASSKRTRANGYTF. The DNA of the CDR3 is TGTGCCAGTAGTAAGAGGACACGGGCCAATGGCTACACCTTC.

This clone was observed at least ten times. V is TRBV6-4 and J is TRBJ2-2, with D possibly being TRBD2 (5 bases). Germline V gene sequence: CDR1 MRHNA, CDR2 SNTAGT. The CDR3 is made up of 14 amino acids. V lost 6 bases to trimming and J lost 0 bases, with 8 bases between them. In DNA, the CDR3 is TGTGCCAGCAGGGAGGTAGCGAACACCGGGGAGCTGTTTTTT. It codes for CASREVANTGELFF.

The rearrangement links TRBV27 to TRBJ2-3; D could derive from TRBD1 or TRBD2 (5 bases each). This CDR3 comprises 14 residues. Trimming shortened V by 2 bases and J by 0 bases, and 6 bases separated the two germline ends. The germline CDR1 and CDR2 sequences are MNHEY and SMNVEV (reference sequence). The CDR3 sequence is CASSLRDSTDTQYF. The DNA of the CDR3 is TGTGCCAGCAGTTTACGGGACAGCACAGATACGCAGTATTTT.

The chain carries TRBV5-4 and TRBJ2-3; D is ambiguous. The CDR3 totals 14 residues. V lost 1 base, J lost 0 bases, and 6 bases lay in between. Germline CDR1 reads SGHNT; CDR2 reads YYREEE (reference sequence). This CDR3 is CASSLLQSTDTQYF. CDR3 sequence (DNA): TGTGCCAGCAGCTTGCTACAGAGCACAGATACGCAGTATTTT.

The rearrangement links TRBV7-2 to TRBJ2-3, with unresolved D. V dropped 1 base and J dropped 0 bases, with 14 bases sitting between them. This CDR3 is 17 amino acids long. Germline CDR1 reads SGHTA; CDR2 reads FQGNSA. This chain's CDR3 is CASSLVLRRTSTDTQYF. DNA of the CDR3: TGTGCCAGCAGCTTAGTCTTGAGGCGGACCAGCACAGATACGCAGTATTTT.

There are a few counts of this clone. This chain's CDR3 is CASSLYYGYTF. In DNA form, the CDR3 reads TGTGCCAGCAGCCTCTACTATGGCTACACCTTC. This chain connects TRBV2 to TRBJ1-2; D gene ambiguous. Per the germline V gene, CDR1 is SNHLY and CDR2 is FYNNEI. The CDR3 is 11 amino acids. V was clipped by 6 bases and J by 3 bases, with 5 bases between them.

The chain joins TRBV18 to TRBJ1-1; the D gene is possibly TRBD1 (5 bases). CDR3 size: 15 residues. V was cut by 3 bases and J by 2 bases, with 13 bases left in between. Germline loops: CDR1 KGHSH, CDR2 LQKENI. The CDR3 region is CASSPYLGPNTEAFF. For the CDR3, the DNA is TGTGCCAGCTCACCCTACCTGGGACCAAACACTGAAGCTTTCTTT.

The rearrangement joins TRBV2 to TRBJ1-2, with D uncertain. With 4 bases removed from V and 8 bases from J, the gap between germline ends came to 20 bases. Germline V lookup: CDR1 SNHLY, CDR2 FYNNEI. The CDR3 totals 15 residues. The CDR3 sequence: CASSVSGRNMVGYTF. The CDR3 DNA follows: TGTGCCAGCAGTGTCTCGGGGAGGAATATGGTGGGCTACACCTTC.

V and J are TRBV6-6 and TRBJ2-5, with 7 bases identical to TRBD1. Germline V gene sequence: CDR1 MNHNY, CDR2 SVGAGI (reference sequence). The CDR3 is made up of 13 amino acids. The V segment lost 7 bases and the J segment 4 bases; nucleotides outside the gene matches: 6. The DNA for the CDR3 is TGTGCCAGCACCCGACAGGGTGGAGAGACCCAGTACTTC. The encoded protein is CASTRQGGETQYF.